This T cell receptor beta chain was found in a study of T cells after yellow fever vaccination. Trimming removed 4 bases from V and 6 bases from J, with 14 bases in between. In germline, CDR1 is LGHNA, CDR2 YNFKEQ. This CDR3 is built from 14 residues. This clonotype was counted between two and nine times. Its target is not known. Study results and caveats: The study noted that FACS-sorted repertoires could contain abundant clonotypes contaminating from the bulk population. Once the booster was given, most primary-vaccination clones reappeared, at roughly 96% for CD4 and over 75% for CD8.

Via MiXCR, TCRdb re-called the 5' RACE reads, giving one row per CDR3 protein. Of roughly 330,000 distinct CDR3 sequences detected, roughly 4.3% appear once; the ten largest clones hold 20% to 25%. V gene TRBV4-2 combines with J gene TRBJ2-3; D is unclear. This receptor was identified in a man between 18 and 29 years old who received the YFV17D yellow fever vaccine. Sequences were derived from PBMCs, sampled 5 days after the yellow fever booster vaccination. The DNA of the CDR3 is TGTGCCAGCAGCCCCTGGGCAGCTGGGGATACGCAGTATTTT. Protein sequence: CASSPWAAGDTQYF.